These 19 T cell receptor beta chains share one sample of origin, sequenced in a study of cytomegalovirus exposure and HLA in healthy donors. PCR employed 60 Vbeta and 13 Jbeta primers. Sequencing used immunoSEQ multiplex PCR; TCRdb keeps in-frame clones, though not all of them. Here the sample spans about 220,000 clones, about three quarters being singletons. The sequencing input was PBMCs. The source is a male donor in good health and CMV-seronegative.

This chain uses TRBV7-8 with TRBJ1-5, with D possibly matching TRBD1 (6 bases). Germline CDR1 and CDR2: SGHVS and FQNEAQ. Trimming stripped 2 bases from V and 1 base from J, with 18 bases between. The CDR3 is 18 residues long. The CDR3 protein is CASSLIPSGQGSNQPQHF. Here the CDR3 DNA reads TGTGCCAGCAGCTTAATCCCTAGTGGGCAGGGGAGCAATCAGCCCCAGCATTTT.

This chain joins TRBV27 and TRBJ2-7, with 8 nucleotides matching TRBD1. The CDR3 runs 14 residues. Unmatched junction bases numbered 4, after V lost 5 bases and J lost 1 base. In germline, CDR1 is MNHEY, CDR2 SMNVEV (reference sequence). Written as DNA, the CDR3 is TGTGCCAGCAGTCCAAGGACAGGGTCCTACGAGCAGTACTTC. Translated: CASSPRTGSYEQYF.

V is TRBV28 and J is TRBJ1-2; D perhaps matches TRBD1 (5 bases). The CDR3 runs 12 residues. Trimming shortened V by 6 bases and J by 6 bases, and 11 bases separated the two germline ends. CDR1 MDHEN and CDR2 SYDVKM come from the germline V gene. The CDR3 DNA reads as TGTGCCAGCAGATCCCAGGGAAATGGCTACACCTTC. Protein sequence: CASRSQGNGYTF.

This clone was picked up one time. The CDR3 loop reads CASSLGWGDEKLFF. The CDR3 DNA reads TGCGCCAGCAGCTTGGGTTGGGGGGATGAAAAACTGTTTTTT. The chain employs TRBV5-1 and TRBJ1-4, with TRBD1 as a possible D gene (5 bases). This CDR3 comprises 14 residues. Germline V gives CDR1 SGHRS, CDR2 YFSETQ. The V end was cut by 0 bases, the J end by 6 bases, with 9 bases between.

The chain is built from TRBV6-6 and TRBJ2-7; D uncertain. V lost 6 bases and J lost 1, with 10 bases in between. The CDR3 consists of 13 residues. The germline CDR1 and CDR2 sequences are MNHNY and SVGAGI (reference sequence). In DNA, the CDR3 is TGTGCCAGCAGAGCAGGCAGATCCTACGAGCAGTACTTC. Translated: CASRAGRSYEQYF.

The V and J genes are TRBV6-5 and TRBJ2-1; 11 bases agree with TRBD2. The CDR3 has 15 amino acids. Germline assignment: CDR1 MNHEY and CDR2 SVGAGI. V dropped 6 bases and J dropped 3; count of bases not matched to a gene: 4. This chain's CDR3 is CASSRGLADYNEQFF. The CDR3 DNA reads as TGTGCCAGCAGCCGGGGACTAGCGGACTACAATGAGCAGTTCTTC.

The rearrangement joins TRBV7-9 to TRBJ1-1; D unresolved. The germline V and J ends were trimmed by 4 bases and 10 bases, with 10 bases remaining between them. Germline loops: CDR1 SEHNR, CDR2 FQNEAQ (reference sequence). CDR3 length equals 11 residues. CDR3 nucleotides: TGTGCCAGCAGCTCTCGACATGGAGCTTTCTTT. Amino acid sequence: CASSSRHGAFF.

The chain combines TRBV27 with TRBJ1-2, with 7 bases lining up with TRBD1. Germline CDR1 is MNHEY and CDR2 is SMNVEV (reference sequence). V gave up 5 bases and J gave up 6 bases; unmatched junction bases: 6. This CDR3 spans 13 amino acids. CDR3 protein: CASSNDRVDGYTF. The CDR3 DNA is TGTGCCAGCAGTAACGACAGGGTCGATGGCTACACCTTC.

The chain has TRBV25-1 and TRBJ2-7, with 7 bases lining up with TRBD1. The CDR3 sequence is 13 residues long. Germline values: CDR1 MGHDK, CDR2 SYGVNS. V lost 6 bases to trimming and J lost 1 base; unmatched junction nucleotides: 3. The DNA of the CDR3 is TGTGCCAGCAGCAGGACAGGTTCCTACGAGCAGTACTTC. Protein: CASSRTGSYEQYF.

This chain connects TRBV28 to TRBJ1-5, with D uncertain. Germline loops: CDR1 MDHEN, CDR2 SYDVKM. The CDR3 is 16 residues long. The V gene lost 1 base and the J gene lost 11 bases, with 21 bases spanning the gap. The CDR3 bases are TGTGCCAGCAGTTTATTTTTCCGGCAGGAAGACCCGGCCCAGCATTTT. The encoded protein is CASSLFFRQEDPAQHF.

The chain has TRBV25-1 and TRBJ2-7; 11 positions match TRBD1. The CDR3 has 18 amino acids. CDR1 and CDR2 from the germline V gene are MGHDK and SYGVNS. J was trimmed by 2 bases and V by 3 bases; bases with no gene match: 12. The CDR3 DNA follows: TGTGCCAGCAGTGATTTACAACTGGGACAGGGGGACGCCTACGAGCAGTACTTC. Its translation is CASSDLQLGQGDAYEQYF.

The rearrangement joins TRBV4-3 to TRBJ2-1, with TRBD2 matching 13 bases. The junction had 9 bases not matched to a gene; V was cut back by 0 bases and J by 7 bases. The length of the CDR3 is 18 residues. Looked up from germline, CDR1 is LGHNA and CDR2 is YSLEER. The CDR3 spells CASSQDLGTSGARNEQFF. DNA of the CDR3: TGCGCCAGCAGCCAAGACCTGGGGACTAGCGGGGCGAGGAATGAGCAGTTCTTC.

Here the CDR3 reads CASSLGRSYEQYF. The CDR3 DNA reads as TGTGCCAGCAGCTTGGGGCGGTCCTACGAGCAGTACTTC. This rearrangement joins TRBV5-6 to TRBJ2-7, with D unclear. The germline V gene has CDR1 SGHDT and CDR2 YYEEEE. The V end was cut by 0 bases, the J end by 1 base, with 5 bases between. The CDR3 is 13 residues long. The complete variable domain, with remaining parts taken from reference TRBV5-6 and TRBJ2-7, reads DAGVTQSPTHLIKTRGQQVTLRCSPKSGHDTVSWYQQALGQGPQFIFQYYEEEERQRGNFPDRFSGHQFPNYSSELNVNALLLGDSALYLCASSLGRSYEQYFGPGTRLTVT.

This rearrangement joins TRBV5-6 to TRBJ2-5; perhaps TRBD1 as D (5 bases). Germline V CDR1 and CDR2: SGHDT, YYEEEE. The CDR3 length is 14 residues. Trimming stripped 0 bases from V and 3 bases from J, with 9 bases between. The CDR3 spells CASSLGGREETQYF. CDR3 DNA sequence: TGTGCCAGCAGCTTGGGGGGCAGGGAAGAGACCCAGTACTTC.

There are a few counts of this clone. This chain links TRBV30 with TRBJ2-1, with D perhaps TRBD2 (6 bases). V lost 0 bases and J lost 4, with 13 bases in between. Looked up from germline, CDR1 is GTSNPN and CDR2 is SVGIG (reference sequence). The CDR3 is 15 residues long. CDR3: CAWSVGRAGYNEQFF. The DNA for the CDR3 is TGTGCCTGGAGTGTGGGCAGGGCGGGGTACAATGAGCAGTTCTTC.

The J gene is TRBJ1-1, the V gene TRBV25-1; 10 bases map to TRBD1. CDR1 and CDR2 from the germline V gene are MGHDK and SYGVNS. The V gene end was trimmed by 7 bases and the J gene end by 6 bases; junction bases not matched to a gene: 8. This CDR3 comprises 14 residues. CDR3 sequence: CASKSTGGAAEAFF. The CDR3 nucleotides read TGTGCCAGCAAATCGACAGGGGGCGCAGCTGAAGCTTTCTTT. Supplemented by reference TRBV25-1 and TRBJ1-1, the full variable domain reads EADIYQTPRYLVIGTGKKITLECSQTMGHDKMYWYQQDPGMELHLIHYSYGVNSTEKGDLSSESTVSRIRTEHFPLTLESARPSHTSQYLCASKSTGGAAEAFFGQGTRLTVV.

With respect to this clone: Other DNA sequences in the same sample also yield this CDR3. The V gene is TRBV9, the J gene TRBJ2-7; 9 nucleotides agree with TRBD1. Trimming took 0 bases from V and 2 from J; bases not matched to a gene: 0. This CDR3 has 14 amino acids. Germline V gene sequence: CDR1 SGDLS, CDR2 YYNGEE. The CDR3 protein is CASSVGTGAYEQYF. The CDR3 coding sequence is TGTGCCAGCAGCGTAGGGACAGGGGCCTACGAGCAGTACTTC.

V usage is TRBV5-1 and J usage is TRBJ2-5; possibly TRBD2 for D (5 bases). The germline V and J ends were trimmed by 0 bases and 5 bases, with 8 bases remaining between them. Germline CDR1 is SGHRS and CDR2 is YFSETQ. This CDR3 is built from 13 residues. The CDR3: CASSLGGEETQYF. For the CDR3, the DNA is TGCGCCAGCAGCTTGGGGGGAGAGGAGACCCAGTACTTC.

The V call is TRBV28, the J call TRBJ2-7, with TRBD2 identical over 13 bases. The CDR3 contains 18 residues. V dropped 6 bases and J dropped 6; count of bases not matched to a gene: 17. Germline values: CDR1 MDHEN, CDR2 SYDVKM. The CDR3 DNA is TGTGCCAGCAGACGTACTAGCGGGAGGGCCCTCTCCCGCCCCGAGCAGTACTTC. Its protein is CASRRTSGRALSRPEQYF.